Below are 12 T cell receptor beta chains sequenced from a single sample in a study of blood T cell repertoires in COVID-19. TCRdb's copy holds only in-frame clones and misses some; the assay was immunoSEQ multiplex PCR. The sample contains about 230,000 clones, about nine tenths of which appear only once. Sequenced: PBMCs or T cells enriched from blood (not recorded which). These receptors originate from a man younger than 35 who had recovered from COVID-19.

The V and J genes are TRBV7-9 and TRBJ2-1, with TRBD2 matching over 9 bases. The CDR3 covers 15 residues. CDR1 is SEHNR, CDR2 FQNEAQ, per germline (reference sequence). V was pared by 8 bases and J by 3 bases, with 8 bases of the junction left unmatched. In DNA, the CDR3 is TGTGCCAGCCATGCGGGAGGGAGTTTCTACAATGAGCAGTTCTTC. This codes for CASHAGGSFYNEQFF. Full variable domain (outside the CDR3, taken from reference TRBV7-9 and TRBJ2-1): DTGVSQNPRHKITKRGQNVTFRCDPISEHNRLYWYRQTLGQGPEFLTYFQNEAQLEKSRLLSDRFSAERPKGSFSTLEIQRTEQGDSAMYLCASHAGGSFYNEQFFGPGTRLTVL.

V gene TRBV19 combines with J gene TRBJ2-7; the D gene is possibly TRBD2 (5 bases). The CDR3 covers 13 residues. The germline V gene has CDR1 LNHDA and CDR2 SQIVND (reference sequence). V was shortened by 4 bases and J by 4 bases, with 11 bases between the two germline ends. DNA of the CDR3: TGTGCCAGTAGTAGGGAGTCCGGGTACGAGCAGTACTTC. It codes for CASSRESGYEQYF.

As DNA, the CDR3 is TGTGCCAGCAGTGACCCTAGCAACGAGCAGTACTTC. Encoded protein: CASSDPSNEQYF. This chain joins TRBV27 and TRBJ2-7; D is perhaps TRBD2 (5 bases). The V gene lost 5 bases and the J gene lost 5 bases, with 10 bases spanning the gap. The CDR3 runs 12 residues. Looked up from germline, CDR1 is MNHEY and CDR2 is SMNVEV (reference sequence).

This clone was observed a single time. The chain recombines TRBV7-9 with TRBJ2-3, with TRBD2 as a possible D gene (6 bases). Trimming removed 5 bases at V and 6 bases at J, with 21 bases between. Germline CDR1 is SEHNR and CDR2 is FQNEAQ (reference sequence). The CDR3 spans 16 residues. The CDR3 coding sequence is TGTGCCAGCAGCCCGTCGGGACTTCGCTTCTCGGATACGCAGTATTTT. It codes for CASSPSGLRFSDTQYF.

For the CDR3, the DNA is TGTGCCAGTAGTATGCGCCCAGGACTAGAGACAAGCACAGATACGCAGTATTTT. Its protein is CASSMRPGLETSTDTQYF. The chain has TRBV19 and TRBJ2-3; 7 bases match TRBD2. The trim removed 3 bases at V and 0 bases at J, leaving 12 bases unmatched. This CDR3 spans 18 amino acids. Germline CDR1 and CDR2: LNHDA and SQIVND (reference sequence).

In nucleotides, the CDR3 is TGTGCCAGCAGACAGGGATCCATGAACACTGAAGCTTTCTTT. This codes for CASRQGSMNTEAFF. The gene calls are TRBV25-1 and TRBJ1-1, with a tentative D call TRBD1 (6 bases). CDR3 length: 14 amino acids. In germline, CDR1 is MGHDK, CDR2 SYGVNS. V was pared by 6 bases and J by 0 bases, with 11 bases between.

The V call is TRBV7-8, the J call TRBJ2-2; TRBD1 matches at 12 bases. Germline lookup yields CDR1 SGHVS and CDR2 FQNEAQ. After removal of 4 bases from V and 5 bases from J, the junction contained 8 bases not matched to a gene. The CDR3 has 17 residues. CDR3 amino acids: CASSWGTGGAGTGELFF. The CDR3 DNA reads as TGTGCCAGCAGCTGGGGGACAGGGGGCGCAGGGACCGGGGAGCTGTTTTTT.

This chain links TRBV4-1 with TRBJ2-1; the D gene is possibly TRBD2 (6 bases). The CDR3 loop spans 15 amino acids. Trimming took off 5 bases at V and 6 bases at J, with 17 bases between the two ends. The germline gives CDR1 MGHRA, CDR2 YSYEKL. This CDR3 reads CASSFRLGFGNEQFF. CDR3 sequence (DNA): TGCGCCAGCAGCTTCCGACTAGGGTTCGGCAATGAGCAGTTCTTC.

This sequence joins TRBV19 and TRBJ1-3, with D perhaps matching TRBD1 (6 bases). The germline CDR1 and CDR2 sequences are LNHDA and SQIVND (reference sequence). V dropped 4 bases and J dropped 0 bases, with 13 bases sitting between them. The CDR3 extends over 16 amino acids. The CDR3 here is CASSTVWDTSGNTIYF. The CDR3, as DNA: TGTGCCAGTAGTACGGTCTGGGACACCTCTGGAAACACCATATATTTT.

The chain uses TRBV5-1 and TRBJ2-3; TRBD2 aligns across 9 bases. Germline trimming cut 0 bases from V and 4 bases from J; bases unmatched to any gene: 3. Germline V lookup: CDR1 SGHRS, CDR2 YFSETQ. This CDR3 comprises 15 residues. The CDR3 nucleotides are TGCGCCAGCAGCTTGGGCGGGAGGGAATCAGATACGCAGTATTTT. Protein sequence: CASSLGGRESDTQYF.

The chain uses TRBV30 and TRBJ1-1; 9 nucleotides match TRBD1. This CDR3 spans 13 amino acids. The V segment lost 3 bases and the J segment 9 bases; nucleotides outside the gene matches: 8. Germline V gene lookup returns CDR1 GTSNPN and CDR2 SVGIG (reference sequence). This CDR3 is CAWSLGGTGQAFF. CDR3 nucleotides: TGTGCCTGGAGCTTAGGGGGGACAGGGCAAGCTTTCTTT.

This chain joins TRBV6-5 and TRBJ1-6, with a tentative D call TRBD1 (5 bases). The CDR3 has 14 amino acids. V dropped 11 bases and J dropped 8 bases, with 19 bases sitting between them. Germline CDR1 reads MNHEY; CDR2 reads SVGAGI. The CDR3 DNA reads as TGTGCCGCCTCCAGGGTAAGGTCGGATTCACCCCTCCACTTT. Protein product: CAASRVRSDSPLHF.